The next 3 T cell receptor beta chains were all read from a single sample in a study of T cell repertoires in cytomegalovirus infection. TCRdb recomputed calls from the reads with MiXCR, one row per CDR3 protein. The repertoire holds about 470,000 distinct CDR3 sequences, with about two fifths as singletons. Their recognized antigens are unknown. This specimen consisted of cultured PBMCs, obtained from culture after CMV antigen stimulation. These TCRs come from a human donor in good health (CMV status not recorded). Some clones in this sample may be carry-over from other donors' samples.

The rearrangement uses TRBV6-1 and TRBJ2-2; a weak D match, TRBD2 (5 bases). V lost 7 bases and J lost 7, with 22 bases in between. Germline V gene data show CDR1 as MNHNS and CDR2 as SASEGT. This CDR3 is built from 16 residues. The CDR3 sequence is CASTLSGGSYDGELFF. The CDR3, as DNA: TGTGCCAGCACTCTCAGCGGCGGCAGCTATGACGGGGAGCTGTTTTTT.

CDR3 protein: CASSESGNSGNTIYF. The DNA of the CDR3 is TGTGCCAGCAGTGAATCTGGAAACTCTGGAAACACCATATATTTT. The genes are TRBV6-1 and TRBJ1-3, with unresolved D. The length of the CDR3 is 15 residues. Trimming stripped 2 bases from V and 0 bases from J, with 8 bases between. The germline gives CDR1 MNHNS, CDR2 SASEGT.

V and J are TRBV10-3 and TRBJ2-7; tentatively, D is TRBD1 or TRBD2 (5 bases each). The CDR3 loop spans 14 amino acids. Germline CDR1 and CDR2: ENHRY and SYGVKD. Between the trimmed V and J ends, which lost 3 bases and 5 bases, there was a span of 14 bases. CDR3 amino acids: CAISDPRGRDEQYF. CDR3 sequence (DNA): TGTGCCATCAGTGATCCTCGGGGCAGGGACGAGCAGTACTTC.